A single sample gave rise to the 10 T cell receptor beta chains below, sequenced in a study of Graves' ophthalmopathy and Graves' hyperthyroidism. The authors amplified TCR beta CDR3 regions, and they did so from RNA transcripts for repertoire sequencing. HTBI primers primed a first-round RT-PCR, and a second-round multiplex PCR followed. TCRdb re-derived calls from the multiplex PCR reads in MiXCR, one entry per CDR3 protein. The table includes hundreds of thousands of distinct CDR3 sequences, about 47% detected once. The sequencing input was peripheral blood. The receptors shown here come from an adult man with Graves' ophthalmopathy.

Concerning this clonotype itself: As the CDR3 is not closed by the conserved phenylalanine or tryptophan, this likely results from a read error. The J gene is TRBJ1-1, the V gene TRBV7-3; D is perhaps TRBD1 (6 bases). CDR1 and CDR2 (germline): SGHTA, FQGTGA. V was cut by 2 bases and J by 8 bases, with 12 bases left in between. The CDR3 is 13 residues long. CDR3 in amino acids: CASSLVHQGEAFL. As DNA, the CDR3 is TGTGCCAGCAGCTTAGTTCATCAGGGGGAAGCTTTCCTT.

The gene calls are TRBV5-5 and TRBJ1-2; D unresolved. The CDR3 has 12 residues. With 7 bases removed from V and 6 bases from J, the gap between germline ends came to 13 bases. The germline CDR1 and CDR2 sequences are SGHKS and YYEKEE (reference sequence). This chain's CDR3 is CASGWESNGYTF. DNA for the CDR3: TGTGCCAGCGGCTGGGAGAGCAATGGCTACACCTTC.

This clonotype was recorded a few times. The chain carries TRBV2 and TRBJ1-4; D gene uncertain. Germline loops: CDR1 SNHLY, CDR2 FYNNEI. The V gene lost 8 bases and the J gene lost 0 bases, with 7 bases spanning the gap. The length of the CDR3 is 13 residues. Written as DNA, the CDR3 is TGTGCCAGCGGTAGTCCAACTAATGAAAAACTGTTTTTT. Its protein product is CASGSPTNEKLFF.

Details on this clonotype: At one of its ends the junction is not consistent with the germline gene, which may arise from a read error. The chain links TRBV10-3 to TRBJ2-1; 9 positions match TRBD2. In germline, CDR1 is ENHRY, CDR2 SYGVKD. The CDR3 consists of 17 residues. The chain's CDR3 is CASSEWGSGSSYNEQFF. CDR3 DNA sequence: TGTGCCAGCAGTGAATGGGGTAGCGGGAGCTCCTACAATGAGCAGTTCTTC.

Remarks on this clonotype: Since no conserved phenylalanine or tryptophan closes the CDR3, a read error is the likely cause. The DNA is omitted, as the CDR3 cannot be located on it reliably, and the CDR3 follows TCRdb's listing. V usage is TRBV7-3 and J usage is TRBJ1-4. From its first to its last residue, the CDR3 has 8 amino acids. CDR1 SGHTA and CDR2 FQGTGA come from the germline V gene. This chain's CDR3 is CASSLGFY.

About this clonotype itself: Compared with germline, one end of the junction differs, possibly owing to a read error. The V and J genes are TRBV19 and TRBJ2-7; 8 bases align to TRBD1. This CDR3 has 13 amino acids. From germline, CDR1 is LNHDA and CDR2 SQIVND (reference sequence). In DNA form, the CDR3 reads TGTGCCAGTAGCGACAGGGGCCCCTACGGGCAGTACTTC. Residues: CASSDRGPYGQYF.

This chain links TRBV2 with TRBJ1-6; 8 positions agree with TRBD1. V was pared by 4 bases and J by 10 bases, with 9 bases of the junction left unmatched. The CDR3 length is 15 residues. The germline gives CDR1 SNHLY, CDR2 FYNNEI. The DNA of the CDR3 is TGTGCCAGCAGTGGGGGACAGGCGAGAGAATCACCCCTCCACTTT. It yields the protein CASSGGQARESPLHF. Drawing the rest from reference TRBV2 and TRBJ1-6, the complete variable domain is EPEVTQTPSHQVTQMGQEVILRCVPISNHLYFYWYRQILGQKVEFLVSFYNNEISEKSEIFDDQFSVERPDGSNFTLKIRSTKLEDSAMYFCASSGGQARESPLHFGNGTRLTVT.

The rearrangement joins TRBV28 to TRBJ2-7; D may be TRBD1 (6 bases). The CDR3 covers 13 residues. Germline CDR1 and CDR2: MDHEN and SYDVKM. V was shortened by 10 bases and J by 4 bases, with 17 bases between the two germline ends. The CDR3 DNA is TGTGCCACCCTGCGGCAGGGGAAGTACGAGCAGTACTTC. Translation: CATLRQGKYEQYF.

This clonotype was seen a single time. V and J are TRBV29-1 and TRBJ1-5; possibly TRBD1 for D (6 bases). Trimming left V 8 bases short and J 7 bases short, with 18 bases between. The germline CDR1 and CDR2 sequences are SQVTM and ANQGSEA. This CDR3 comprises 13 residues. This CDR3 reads CSQEGGRRQPQHF. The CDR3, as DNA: TGCAGCCAAGAAGGGGGAAGGAGACAGCCCCAGCATTTT.

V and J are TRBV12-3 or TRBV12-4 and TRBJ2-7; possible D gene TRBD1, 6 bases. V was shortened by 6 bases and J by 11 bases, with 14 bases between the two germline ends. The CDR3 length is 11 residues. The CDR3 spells CASSQGPREYF. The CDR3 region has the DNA TGTGCCAGCAGCCAGGGGCCACGGGAGTACTTC.